The rows below give T cell receptor beta chains drawn from one sample of a study of blood T cell repertoires in COVID-19. Repertoires were generated with immunoSEQ multiplex PCR, while TCRdb's copy carries only in-frame clones and drops some. The sample holds a few hundred thousand clones, roughly 84% seen once. The sequenced material came from peripheral blood. Source of these receptors: a man aged 40-55 years with active or convalescent COVID-19. The CDR3 runs from the conserved cysteine through the conserved F or W. Each record gives: J gene, D gene, V gene, clone size, CDR3 protein, CDR3 DNA. D genes are given only for firm matches. Rows give clone size only sometimes, using once, few, many, or a class for an expanded clone.

J gene: TRBJ2-2; D gene: NA; V gene: TRBV27; clone size: NA; CDR3 protein: CASSARGGELFF; CDR3 DNA: TGTGCCAGCAGCGCCCGGGGGGGGGAGCTGTTTTTT
J gene: TRBJ1-4; D gene: NA; V gene: TRBV2; clone size: NA; CDR3 protein: CASRDRDEKLFF; CDR3 DNA: TGTGCCAGCCGAGATCGGGATGAAAAACTGTTTTTT
J gene: TRBJ2-3; D gene: TRBD2; V gene: TRBV12-3/TRBV12-4; clone size: NA; CDR3 protein: CAILGRVTDTQYF; CDR3 DNA: TGTGCCATCCTTGGGAGGGTCACAGATACGCAGTATTTT
J gene: TRBJ1-5; D gene: TRBD1; V gene: TRBV19; clone size: NA; CDR3 protein: CASSIYRGQGGSNQPQHF; CDR3 DNA: TGTGCCAGTAGTATCTACAGGGGACAGGGGGGGAGCAATCAGCCCCAGCATTTT
J gene: TRBJ2-1; D gene: NA; V gene: TRBV7-9; clone size: NA; CDR3 protein: CASSLDVASGELVF; CDR3 DNA: TGTGCCAGCAGCTTAGATGTAGCTTCGGGAGAATTGGTCTTC
J gene: TRBJ2-3; D gene: TRBD2; V gene: TRBV18; clone size: NA; CDR3 protein: CASSKIAGGTDTQYF; CDR3 DNA: TGTGCCAGCTCAAAAATAGCGGGAGGCACAGATACGCAGTATTTT
J gene: TRBJ2-5; D gene: NA; V gene: TRBV28; clone size: NA; CDR3 protein: CASSLSNTGTQYF; CDR3 DNA: TGTGCCAGCAGTTTATCTAATACGGGGACCCAGTACTTC
J gene: TRBJ1-1; D gene: TRBD1; V gene: TRBV5-4; clone size: NA; CDR3 protein: CASSLDRDTEAFF; CDR3 DNA: TGTGCCAGCAGCTTAGACAGGGACACTGAAGCTTTCTTT
J gene: TRBJ1-4; D gene: TRBD1; V gene: TRBV4-1; clone size: NA; CDR3 protein: CASSQDRTGSGGTNEKLFF; CDR3 DNA: TGCGCCAGCAGCCAAGATAGGACAGGTAGTGGTGGAACTAATGAAAAACTGTTTTTT
J gene: TRBJ2-3; D gene: NA; V gene: TRBV25-1; clone size: NA; CDR3 protein: CASSPEHSPTDTQYF; CDR3 DNA: TGTGCCAGCAGCCCCGAGCACTCGCCCACAGATACGCAGTATTTT
J gene: TRBJ2-7; D gene: TRBD1; V gene: TRBV5-1; clone size: NA; CDR3 protein: CASSPTRDSTYEQYF; CDR3 DNA: TGCGCCAGCAGCCCAACCCGGGACAGCACCTACGAGCAGTACTTC
J gene: TRBJ2-2; D gene: TRBD2; V gene: TRBV28; clone size: few; CDR3 protein: CASSSSIAGVAGELFF; CDR3 DNA: TGTGCCAGCAGTTCGTCTATAGCGGGAGTGGCCGGGGAGCTGTTTTTT
J gene: TRBJ1-5; D gene: NA; V gene: TRBV28; clone size: NA; CDR3 protein: CASSTAGDSNQPQHF; CDR3 DNA: TGTGCCAGCAGTACGGCAGGGGATAGCAATCAGCCCCAGCATTTT
J gene: TRBJ2-5; D gene: TRBD1; V gene: TRBV6-5; clone size: NA; CDR3 protein: CASSYEQGPRTQYF; CDR3 DNA: TGTGCCAGCAGTTACGAACAGGGGCCCAGGACCCAGTACTTC
J gene: TRBJ1-1; D gene: TRBD1; V gene: TRBV5-1; clone size: NA; CDR3 protein: CASSWTGGTEAFF; CDR3 DNA: TGCGCCAGCAGTTGGACAGGGGGCACTGAAGCTTTCTTT
J gene: TRBJ1-2; D gene: NA; V gene: TRBV4-1; clone size: NA; CDR3 protein: CASRDLNYGYTF; CDR3 DNA: TGCGCCAGCCGGGATCTTAACTATGGCTACACCTTC
J gene: TRBJ2-5; D gene: NA; V gene: TRBV19; clone size: NA; CDR3 protein: CASSQGETQYF; CDR3 DNA: TGTGCCAGTAGTCAGGGGGAGACCCAGTACTTC
J gene: TRBJ2-2; D gene: TRBD1; V gene: TRBV19; clone size: NA; CDR3 protein: CASSTTGGTGELFF; CDR3 DNA: TGTGCCAGTAGTACGACAGGGGGCACCGGGGAGCTGTTTTTT
J gene: TRBJ2-7; D gene: NA; V gene: TRBV30; clone size: NA; CDR3 protein: CAWRQVTYEQYF; CDR3 DNA: TGTGCCTGGAGGCAGGTTACCTACGAGCAGTACTTC
J gene: TRBJ1-2; D gene: NA; V gene: TRBV4-1; clone size: NA; CDR3 protein: CASSRGGEGNGYTF; CDR3 DNA: TGCGCCAGCAGCCGTGGCGGGGAGGGGAATGGCTACACCTTC
J gene: TRBJ2-1; D gene: TRBD2; V gene: TRBV27; clone size: NA; CDR3 protein: CASSLLSGTPYNEQFF; CDR3 DNA: TGTGCCAGCAGTCTCCTTAGCGGGACCCCCTACAATGAGCAGTTCTTC
J gene: TRBJ2-7; D gene: NA; V gene: TRBV28; clone size: once; CDR3 protein: CASSLKIQVYEQYF; CDR3 DNA: TGTGCCAGCAGTTTAAAAATCCAGGTCTACGAGCAGTACTTC
J gene: TRBJ2-2; D gene: NA; V gene: TRBV7-2; clone size: NA; CDR3 protein: CASSLSAGANTGELFF; CDR3 DNA: TGTGCCAGCAGCCTTAGCGCGGGCGCGAACACCGGGGAGCTGTTTTTT
J gene: TRBJ2-7; D gene: NA; V gene: TRBV6-5; clone size: NA; CDR3 protein: CASKGLLYEQYF; CDR3 DNA: TGTGCCAGCAAGGGGCTACTCTACGAGCAGTACTTC
J gene: TRBJ2-2; D gene: NA; V gene: TRBV7-9; clone size: NA; CDR3 protein: CASSRDSTGELFF; CDR3 DNA: TGTGCCAGCAGCCGGGACTCCACCGGGGAGCTGTTTTTT
J gene: TRBJ1-5; D gene: NA; V gene: TRBV9; clone size: few; CDR3 protein: CASSLRGTDQPQHF; CDR3 DNA: TGTGCCAGCAGCCTCAGGGGTACAGATCAGCCCCAGCATTTT
J gene: TRBJ2-3; D gene: NA; V gene: TRBV7-8; clone size: NA; CDR3 protein: CASCGLPDADTQYF; CDR3 DNA: TGTGCCAGCTGCGGACTCCCGGACGCAGATACGCAGTATTTT
J gene: TRBJ1-5; D gene: TRBD1; V gene: TRBV9; clone size: NA; CDR3 protein: CASSLGTGSYLSNQPQHF; CDR3 DNA: TGTGCCAGCAGCCTAGGGACAGGAAGCTACCTTAGCAATCAGCCCCAGCATTTT
J gene: TRBJ2-2; D gene: NA; V gene: TRBV19; clone size: NA; CDR3 protein: CASSSSGLRAAPSGELFF; CDR3 DNA: TGTGCCAGTAGTAGCTCAGGACTCCGGGCCGCCCCGTCCGGGGAGCTGTTTTTT
J gene: TRBJ2-7; D gene: TRBD1; V gene: TRBV6-5; clone size: NA; CDR3 protein: CASSSPGQGSYEQYF; CDR3 DNA: TGTGCCAGCAGTTCCCCCGGACAGGGATCCTACGAGCAGTACTTC
J gene: TRBJ2-3; D gene: TRBD2; V gene: TRBV7-8; clone size: NA; CDR3 protein: CASSLVAGDTDTQYF; CDR3 DNA: TGTGCCAGCAGCTTAGTAGCGGGGGACACAGATACGCAGTATTTT
J gene: TRBJ1-4; D gene: TRBD1; V gene: TRBV27; clone size: NA; CDR3 protein: CASRRGQGEKLFF; CDR3 DNA: TGTGCCAGCAGGAGGGGACAGGGAGAAAAACTGTTTTTT
J gene: TRBJ1-1; D gene: NA; V gene: TRBV30; clone size: NA; CDR3 protein: CAWRGAGEAFF; CDR3 DNA: TGTGCCTGGAGGGGAGCCGGTGAAGCTTTCTTT
J gene: TRBJ2-7; D gene: TRBD2; V gene: TRBV5-1; clone size: NA; CDR3 protein: CASSQGLAMGEQYF; CDR3 DNA: TGCGCCAGCAGCCAGGGACTAGCGATGGGCGAGCAGTACTTC
J gene: TRBJ2-1; D gene: TRBD2; V gene: TRBV11-2; clone size: NA; CDR3 protein: CASSLWGLAGGNEQFF; CDR3 DNA: TGTGCCAGCAGCTTATGGGGACTAGCGGGGGGCAATGAGCAGTTCTTC
J gene: TRBJ1-4; D gene: NA; V gene: TRBV5-4; clone size: NA; CDR3 protein: CASSRGGDQEEKLFF; CDR3 DNA: TGTGCCAGCAGCCGGGGAGGGGACCAGGAGGAAAAACTGTTTTTT
J gene: TRBJ1-1; D gene: TRBD1; V gene: TRBV30; clone size: NA; CDR3 protein: CAWRGTGSGTEAFF; CDR3 DNA: TGTGCCTGGAGGGGGACAGGGTCGGGGACTGAAGCTTTCTTT
J gene: TRBJ2-5; D gene: TRBD2; V gene: TRBV5-8; clone size: NA; CDR3 protein: CASSLGLAGQETQYF; CDR3 DNA: TGTGCCAGCAGCCTGGGACTAGCGGGTCAAGAGACCCAGTACTTC
J gene: TRBJ1-1; D gene: TRBD1; V gene: TRBV6-5; clone size: many; CDR3 protein: CASSFGTGKGDTEAFF; CDR3 DNA: TGTGCCAGCAGTTTTGGGACAGGGAAAGGGGACACTGAAGCTTTCTTT
J gene: TRBJ2-7; D gene: TRBD2; V gene: TRBV27; clone size: once; CDR3 protein: CASSSGLAGGEQYF; CDR3 DNA: TGTGCCAGCAGTTCGGGACTAGCGGGAGGCGAGCAGTACTTC
J gene: TRBJ2-7; D gene: TRBD2; V gene: TRBV27; clone size: NA; CDR3 protein: CASRGLAGVPEQYF; CDR3 DNA: TGTGCCAGCAGGGGACTAGCGGGAGTTCCCGAGCAGTACTTC
J gene: TRBJ1-4; D gene: NA; V gene: TRBV6-5; clone size: NA; CDR3 protein: CASRIYGRTVLFF; CDR3 DNA: TGTGCCAGCAGGATCTATGGACGGACAGTGCTGTTTTTT
J gene: TRBJ1-3; D gene: NA; V gene: TRBV13; clone size: NA; CDR3 protein: CASSRGSSGNTIYF; CDR3 DNA: TGTGCCAGCAGCCGGGGGTCGTCTGGAAACACCATATATTTT
J gene: TRBJ2-5; D gene: NA; V gene: TRBV28; clone size: NA; CDR3 protein: CASSLTAGGETQYF; CDR3 DNA: TGTGCCAGCAGTTTAACTGCTGGGGGGGAGACCCAGTACTTC
J gene: TRBJ1-1; D gene: TRBD1; V gene: TRBV6-5; clone size: NA; CDR3 protein: CASRGGLNTEAFF; CDR3 DNA: TGTGCCAGCAGAGGGGGCTTAAACACTGAAGCTTTCTTT
J gene: TRBJ2-5; D gene: TRBD2; V gene: TRBV6-5; clone size: NA; CDR3 protein: CASSILSGQETQYF; CDR3 DNA: TGTGCCAGCAGTATCCTTAGCGGGCAAGAGACCCAGTACTTC
J gene: TRBJ1-5; D gene: NA; V gene: TRBV2; clone size: NA; CDR3 protein: CASSETGTNQPQHF; CDR3 DNA: TGTGCCAGCAGTGAGACCGGGACTAATCAGCCCCAGCATTTT
J gene: TRBJ2-3; D gene: TRBD2; V gene: TRBV7-6; clone size: NA; CDR3 protein: CASSWFTSGRPETVDTDTQYF; CDR3 DNA: TGTGCCAGCAGCTGGTTTACTAGCGGGAGGCCCGAGACGGTAGACACAGATACGCAGTATTTT
J gene: TRBJ1-1; D gene: NA; V gene: TRBV5-5; clone size: NA; CDR3 protein: CASSSVGGGRSDTEAFF; CDR3 DNA: TGTGCCAGCAGCTCGGTCGGTGGCGGGAGGTCGGACACTGAAGCTTTCTTT
J gene: TRBJ1-5; D gene: NA; V gene: TRBV18; clone size: NA; CDR3 protein: CASSPIPPSRHNQPQHF; CDR3 DNA: TGTGCCAGCTCACCAATCCCCCCGAGCAGGCACAATCAGCCCCAGCATTTT
J gene: TRBJ2-2; D gene: TRBD1; V gene: TRBV9; clone size: NA; CDR3 protein: CASSPRGLLTGELFF; CDR3 DNA: TGTGCCAGCAGCCCCAGGGGGCTCCTGACCGGGGAGCTGTTTTTT